The clone carrying this T cell receptor (beta chain) was observed at least ten times. Antigen unknown. The data derive from a study of molecular identifiers for immune sequencing clone quantification. Library preparation followed earlier protocols using designated TCR primers. TCRdb analysed the PCR reads with MiXCR anew, one entry per CDR3 protein. In the table there are around 470,000 distinct CDR3 sequences, about 25% of which are singletons. Whole-study findings and limits: Highly expanded clone sizes could be underestimated through barcode sharing by identical TCR molecules. Under 1% of molecules in naive cells, but over 97% of effector molecules, belonged to clones above 20 RNA copies.

As CD8+CD4-CCR7+CD45RA+ cells, naive CD8 T cells were sorted. The sequenced sample was naive CD8+ T cells from blood, with Jurkat cell RNA spiked in. Subset of the sample: FACS-sorted CD8+CD4-CCR7+CD45RA+ naive T cells. This sequence originates from a human donor in good health. Some libraries in this study had Jurkat cell RNA spiked in.

The DNA of the CDR3 is TGTGCCAGCAGTGAATGGGTTGTGGAGAACACTGAAGCTTTCTTT. Amino acids: CASSEWVVENTEAFF. The chain employs TRBV6-1 and TRBJ1-1; no definite D call. Germline CDR1 and CDR2: MNHNS and SASEGT. This CDR3 is 15 amino acids long. Trimming took off 2 bases at V and 1 base at J, with 11 bases between the two ends.